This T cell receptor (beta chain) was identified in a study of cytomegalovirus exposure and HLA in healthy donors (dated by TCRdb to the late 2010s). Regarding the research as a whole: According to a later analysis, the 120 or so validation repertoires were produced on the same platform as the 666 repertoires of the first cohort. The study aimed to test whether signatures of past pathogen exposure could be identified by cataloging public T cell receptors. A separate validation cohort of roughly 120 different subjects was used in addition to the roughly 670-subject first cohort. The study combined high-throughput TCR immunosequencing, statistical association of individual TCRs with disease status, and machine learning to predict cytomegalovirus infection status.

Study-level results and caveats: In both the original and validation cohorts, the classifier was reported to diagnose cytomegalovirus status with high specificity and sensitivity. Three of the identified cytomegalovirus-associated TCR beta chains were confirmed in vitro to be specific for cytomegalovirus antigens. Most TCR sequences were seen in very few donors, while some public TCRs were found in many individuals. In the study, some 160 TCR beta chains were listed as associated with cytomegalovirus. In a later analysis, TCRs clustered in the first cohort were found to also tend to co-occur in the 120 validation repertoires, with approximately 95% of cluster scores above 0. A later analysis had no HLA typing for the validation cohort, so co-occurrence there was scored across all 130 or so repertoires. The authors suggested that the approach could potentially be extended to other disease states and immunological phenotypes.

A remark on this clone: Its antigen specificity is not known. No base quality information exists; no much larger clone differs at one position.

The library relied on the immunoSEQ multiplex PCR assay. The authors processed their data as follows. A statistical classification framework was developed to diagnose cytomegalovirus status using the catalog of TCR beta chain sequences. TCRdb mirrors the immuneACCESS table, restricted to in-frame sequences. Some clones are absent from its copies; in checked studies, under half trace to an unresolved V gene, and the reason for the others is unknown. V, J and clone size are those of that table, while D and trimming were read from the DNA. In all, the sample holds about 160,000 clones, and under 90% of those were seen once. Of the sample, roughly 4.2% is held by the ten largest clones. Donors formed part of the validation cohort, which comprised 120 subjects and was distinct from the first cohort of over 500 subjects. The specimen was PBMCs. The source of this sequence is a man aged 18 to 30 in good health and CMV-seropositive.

CDR3 region: CASSLEQGPYEQYF. The DNA reads TGTGCCAGCAGCTTGGAACAGGGCCCCTACGAGCAGTACTTC. Rearrangement joined TRBV5-4 to TRBJ2-7; the D gene is possibly TRBD1, with 6 bases matching. CDR1 and CDR2 were assigned from the germline V gene (reference sequence) as SGHNT and YYREEE. At the junction V is shortened by 0 bases and J by 2 bases, with 9 bases in between. The CDR3 runs 14 amino acids, cysteine and phenylalanine included. CDR3 DNA only is kept here, 42 bases in frame from base 1.